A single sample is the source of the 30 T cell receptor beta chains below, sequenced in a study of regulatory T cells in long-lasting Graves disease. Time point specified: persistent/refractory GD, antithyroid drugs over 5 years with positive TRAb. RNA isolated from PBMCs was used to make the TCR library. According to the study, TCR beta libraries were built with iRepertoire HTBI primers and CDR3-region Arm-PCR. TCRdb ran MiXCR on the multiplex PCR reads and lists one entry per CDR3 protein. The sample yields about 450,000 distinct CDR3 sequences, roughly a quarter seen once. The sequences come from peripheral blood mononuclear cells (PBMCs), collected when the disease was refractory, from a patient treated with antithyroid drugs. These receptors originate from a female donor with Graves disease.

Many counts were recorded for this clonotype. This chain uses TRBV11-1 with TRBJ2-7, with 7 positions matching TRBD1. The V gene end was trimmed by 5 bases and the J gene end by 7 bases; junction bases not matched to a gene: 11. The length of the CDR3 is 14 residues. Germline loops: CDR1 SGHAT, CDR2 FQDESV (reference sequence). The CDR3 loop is CASSPSDRVQEQYF. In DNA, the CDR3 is TGTGCCAGCAGCCCCTCAGACAGGGTGCAAGAGCAGTACTTC.

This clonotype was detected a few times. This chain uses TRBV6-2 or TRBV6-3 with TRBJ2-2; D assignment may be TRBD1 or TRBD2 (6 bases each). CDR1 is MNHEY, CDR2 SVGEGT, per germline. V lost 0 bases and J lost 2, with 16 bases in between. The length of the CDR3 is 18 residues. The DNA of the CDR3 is TGTGCCAGCAGTTACTCGGGGGGCTGGGGGAGAAACACCGGGGAGCTGTTTTTT. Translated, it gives CASSYSGGWGRNTGELFF.

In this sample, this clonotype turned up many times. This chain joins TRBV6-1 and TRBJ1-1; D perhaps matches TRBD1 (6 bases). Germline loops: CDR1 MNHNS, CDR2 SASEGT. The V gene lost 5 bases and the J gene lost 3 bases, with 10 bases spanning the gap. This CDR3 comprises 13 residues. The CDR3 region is CASSRTAYTEAFF. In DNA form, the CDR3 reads TGTGCCAGCAGTCGGACAGCCTACACTGAAGCTTTCTTT.

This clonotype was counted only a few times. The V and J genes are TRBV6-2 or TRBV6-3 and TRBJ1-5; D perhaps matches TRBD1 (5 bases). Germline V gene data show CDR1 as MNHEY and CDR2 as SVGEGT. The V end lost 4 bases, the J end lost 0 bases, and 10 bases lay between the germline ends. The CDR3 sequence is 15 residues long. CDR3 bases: TGTGCCAGCAGTTCTCAGGGCGGTAGCAATCAGCCCCAGCATTTT. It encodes CASSSQGGSNQPQHF.

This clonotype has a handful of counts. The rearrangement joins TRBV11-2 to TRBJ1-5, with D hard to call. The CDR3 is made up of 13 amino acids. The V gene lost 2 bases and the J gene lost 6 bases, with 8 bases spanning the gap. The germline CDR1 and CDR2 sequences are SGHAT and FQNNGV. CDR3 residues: CASSLSFGQPQHF. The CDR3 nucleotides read TGTGCCAGCAGCTTAAGTTTCGGTCAGCCCCAGCATTTT. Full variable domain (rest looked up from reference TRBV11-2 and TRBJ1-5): EAGVAQSPRYKIIEKRQSVAFWCNPISGHATLYWYQQILGQGPKLLIQFQNNGVVDDSQLPKDRFSAERLKGVDSTLKIQPAKLEDSAVYLCASSLSFGQPQHFGDGTRLSIL.

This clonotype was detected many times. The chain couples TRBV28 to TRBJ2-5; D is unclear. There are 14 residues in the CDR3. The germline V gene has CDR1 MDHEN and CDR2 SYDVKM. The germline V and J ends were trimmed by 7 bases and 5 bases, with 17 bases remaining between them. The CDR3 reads CASIGTLIAETQYF. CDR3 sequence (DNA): TGTGCCAGCATAGGTACTCTTATCGCGGAGACCCAGTACTTC.

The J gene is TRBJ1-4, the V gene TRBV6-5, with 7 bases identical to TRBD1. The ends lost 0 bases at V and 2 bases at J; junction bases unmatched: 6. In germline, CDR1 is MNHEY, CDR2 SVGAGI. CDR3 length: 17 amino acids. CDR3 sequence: CASSYSFGRGTNEKLFF. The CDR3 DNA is TGTGCCAGCAGTTACTCGTTCGGCAGGGGGACTAATGAAAAACTGTTTTTT.

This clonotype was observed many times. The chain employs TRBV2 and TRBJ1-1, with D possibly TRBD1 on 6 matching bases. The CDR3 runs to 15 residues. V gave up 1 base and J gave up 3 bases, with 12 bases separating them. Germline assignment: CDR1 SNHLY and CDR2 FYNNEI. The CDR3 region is CASSEGGGWDTEAFF. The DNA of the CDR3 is TGTGCCAGCAGTGAAGGAGGGGGTTGGGACACTGAAGCTTTCTTT.

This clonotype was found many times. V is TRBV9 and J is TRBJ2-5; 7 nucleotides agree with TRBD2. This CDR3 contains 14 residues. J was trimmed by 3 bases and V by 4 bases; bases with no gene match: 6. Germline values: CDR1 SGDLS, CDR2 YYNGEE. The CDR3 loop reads CASSPRERKETQYF. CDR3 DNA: TGTGCCAGCAGCCCGCGGGAGAGGAAAGAGACCCAGTACTTC.

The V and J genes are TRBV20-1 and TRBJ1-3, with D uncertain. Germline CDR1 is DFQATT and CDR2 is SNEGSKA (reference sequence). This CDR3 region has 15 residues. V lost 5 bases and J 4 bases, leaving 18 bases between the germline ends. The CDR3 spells CSARMGGLGGNTIYF. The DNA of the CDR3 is TGCAGTGCTCGGATGGGCGGATTGGGGGGAAACACCATATATTTT.

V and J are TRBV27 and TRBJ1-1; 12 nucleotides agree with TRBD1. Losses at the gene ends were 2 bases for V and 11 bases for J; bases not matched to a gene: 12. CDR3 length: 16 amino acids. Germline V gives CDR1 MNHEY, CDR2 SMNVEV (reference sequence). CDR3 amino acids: CASSLRPGQGARGAFF. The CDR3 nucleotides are TGTGCCAGCAGTTTACGGCCGGGACAGGGGGCCAGGGGGGCTTTCTTT.

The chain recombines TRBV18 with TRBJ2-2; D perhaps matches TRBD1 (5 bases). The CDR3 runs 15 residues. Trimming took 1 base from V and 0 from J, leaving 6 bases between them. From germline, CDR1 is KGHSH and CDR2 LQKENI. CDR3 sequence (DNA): TGTGCCAGCTCACCACAGGGGTCGAACACCGGGGAGCTGTTTTTT. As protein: CASSPQGSNTGELFF. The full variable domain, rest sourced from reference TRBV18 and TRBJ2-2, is NAGVMQNPRHLVRRRGQEARLRCSPMKGHSHVYWYRQLPEEGLKFMVYLQKENIIDESGMPKERFSAEFPKEGPSILRIQQVVRGDSAAYFCASSPQGSNTGELFFGEGSRLTVL.

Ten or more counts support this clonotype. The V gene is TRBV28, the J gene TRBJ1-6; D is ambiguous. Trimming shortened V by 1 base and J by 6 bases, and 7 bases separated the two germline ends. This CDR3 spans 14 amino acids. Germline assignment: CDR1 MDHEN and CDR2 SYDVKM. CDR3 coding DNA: TGTGCCAGCAGTTTATCGACGGCTAATTCACCCCTCCACTTT. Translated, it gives CASSLSTANSPLHF.

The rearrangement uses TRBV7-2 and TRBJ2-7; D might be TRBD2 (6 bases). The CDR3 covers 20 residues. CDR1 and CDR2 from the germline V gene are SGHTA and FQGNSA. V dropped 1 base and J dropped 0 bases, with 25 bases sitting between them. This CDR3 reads CASSLVVSGVRGSSSYEQYF. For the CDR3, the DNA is TGTGCCAGCAGCTTAGTTGTGTCGGGTGTGCGGGGATCGAGCTCCTACGAGCAGTACTTC.

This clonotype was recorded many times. This CDR3 is CASSPQGLWGYTF. CDR3 nucleotides: TGTGCCAGCAGCCCACAGGGCTTGTGGGGCTACACCTTC. J is TRBJ1-2 and V is TRBV27, with a weak D call TRBD1 (6 bases). Between the trimmed V and J ends, which lost 6 bases and 8 bases, there was a span of 16 bases. In germline, CDR1 is MNHEY, CDR2 SMNVEV (reference sequence). The CDR3 has 13 amino acids.

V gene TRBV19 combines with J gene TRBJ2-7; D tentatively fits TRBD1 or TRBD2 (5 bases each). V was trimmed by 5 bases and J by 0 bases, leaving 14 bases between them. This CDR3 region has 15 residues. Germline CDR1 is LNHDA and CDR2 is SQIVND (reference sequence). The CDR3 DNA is TGTGCCAGTAGTGGACCGGGACGGCCCTCCTACGAGCAGTACTTC. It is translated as CASSGPGRPSYEQYF.

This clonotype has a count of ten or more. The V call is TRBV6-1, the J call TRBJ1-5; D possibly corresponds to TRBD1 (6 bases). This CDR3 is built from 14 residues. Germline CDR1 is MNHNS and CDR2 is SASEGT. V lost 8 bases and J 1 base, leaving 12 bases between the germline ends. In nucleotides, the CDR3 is TGTGCCAGCGGAGACAGGTGGAGCAATCAGCCCCAGCATTTT. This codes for CASGDRWSNQPQHF.

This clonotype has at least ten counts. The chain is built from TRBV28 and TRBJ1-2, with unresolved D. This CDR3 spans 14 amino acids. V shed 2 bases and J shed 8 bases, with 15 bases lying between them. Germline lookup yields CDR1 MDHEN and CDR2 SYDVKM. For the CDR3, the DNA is TGTGCCAGCAGTTTAGACTCCCATCGGCGGGGCTACACCTTC. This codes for CASSLDSHRRGYTF.

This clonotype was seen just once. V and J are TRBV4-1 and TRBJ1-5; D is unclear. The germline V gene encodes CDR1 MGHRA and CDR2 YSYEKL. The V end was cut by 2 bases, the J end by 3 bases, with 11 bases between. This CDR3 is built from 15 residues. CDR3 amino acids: CASSQYVADNQPQHF. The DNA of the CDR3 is TGCGCCAGCAGCCAATATGTCGCAGACAATCAGCCCCAGCATTTT.

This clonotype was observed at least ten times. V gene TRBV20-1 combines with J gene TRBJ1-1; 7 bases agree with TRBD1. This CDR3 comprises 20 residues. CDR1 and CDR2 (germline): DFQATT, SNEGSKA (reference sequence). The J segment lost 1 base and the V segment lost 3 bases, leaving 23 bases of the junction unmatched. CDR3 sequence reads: CSARDRDRLTRGRRNTEAFF. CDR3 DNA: TGCAGTGCTAGGGATCGAGACAGACTTACGAGGGGGCGAAGGAACACTGAAGCTTTCTTT.

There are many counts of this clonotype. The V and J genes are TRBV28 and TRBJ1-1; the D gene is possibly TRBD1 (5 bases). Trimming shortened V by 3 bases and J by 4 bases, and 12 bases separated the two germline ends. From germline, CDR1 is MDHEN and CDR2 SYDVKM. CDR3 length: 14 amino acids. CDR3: CASSFGLTATEAFF. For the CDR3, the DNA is TGTGCCAGCAGTTTCGGACTGACAGCCACTGAAGCTTTCTTT.

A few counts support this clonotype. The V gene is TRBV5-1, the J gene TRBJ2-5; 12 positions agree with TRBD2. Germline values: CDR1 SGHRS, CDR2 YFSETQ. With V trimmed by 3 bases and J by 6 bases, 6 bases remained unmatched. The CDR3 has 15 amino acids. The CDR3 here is CASSSTSGSMKTQYF. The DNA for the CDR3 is TGCGCCAGCAGCTCGACTAGCGGGAGTATGAAGACCCAGTACTTC.

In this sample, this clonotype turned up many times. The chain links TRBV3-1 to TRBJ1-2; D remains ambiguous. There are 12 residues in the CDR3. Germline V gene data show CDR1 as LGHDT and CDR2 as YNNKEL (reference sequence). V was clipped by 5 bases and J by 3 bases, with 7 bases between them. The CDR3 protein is CASSTPHYGYTF. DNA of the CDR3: TGTGCCAGCAGCACCCCCCACTATGGCTACACCTTC.

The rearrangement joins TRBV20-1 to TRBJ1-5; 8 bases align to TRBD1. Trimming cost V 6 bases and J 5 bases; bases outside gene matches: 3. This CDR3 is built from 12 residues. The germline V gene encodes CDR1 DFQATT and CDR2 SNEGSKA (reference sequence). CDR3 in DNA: TGCAGTGCATCACAGGGGGATCAGCCCCAGCATTTT. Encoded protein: CSASQGDQPQHF.

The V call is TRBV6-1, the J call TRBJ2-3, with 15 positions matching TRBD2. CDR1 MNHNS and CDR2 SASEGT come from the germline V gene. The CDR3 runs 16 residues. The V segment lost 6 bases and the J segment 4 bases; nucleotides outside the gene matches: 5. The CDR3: CASSYWTSGRADTQYF. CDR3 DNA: TGTGCCAGCAGCTACTGGACTAGCGGGAGGGCAGATACGCAGTATTTT.

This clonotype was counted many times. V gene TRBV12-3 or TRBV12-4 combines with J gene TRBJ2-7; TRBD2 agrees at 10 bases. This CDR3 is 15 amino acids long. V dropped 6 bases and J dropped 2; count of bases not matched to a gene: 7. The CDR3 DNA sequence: TGTGCCAGCAGGGATGGGCTAGCGGGGGCCTACGAGCAGTACTTC. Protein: CASRDGLAGAYEQYF.

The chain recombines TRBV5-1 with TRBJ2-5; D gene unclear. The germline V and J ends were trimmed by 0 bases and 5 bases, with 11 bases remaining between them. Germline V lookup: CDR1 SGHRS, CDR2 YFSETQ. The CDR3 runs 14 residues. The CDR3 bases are TGCGCCAGCAGCTTGGGACACAGTCGGGAGACCCAGTACTTC. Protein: CASSLGHSRETQYF.

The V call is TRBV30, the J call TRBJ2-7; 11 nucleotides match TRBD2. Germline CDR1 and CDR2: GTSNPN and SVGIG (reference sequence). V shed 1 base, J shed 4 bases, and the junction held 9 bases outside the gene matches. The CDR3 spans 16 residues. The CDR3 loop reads CAWSGGTSGEIYEQYF. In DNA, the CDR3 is TGTGCCTGGAGTGGGGGGACTAGCGGAGAGATATACGAGCAGTACTTC.

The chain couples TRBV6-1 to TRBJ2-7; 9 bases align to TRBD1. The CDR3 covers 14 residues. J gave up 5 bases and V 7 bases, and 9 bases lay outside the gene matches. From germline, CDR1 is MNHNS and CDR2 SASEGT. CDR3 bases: TGTGCCAGCAATCCCGGGACAGGGATACACGAGCAGTACTTC. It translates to CASNPGTGIHEQYF.

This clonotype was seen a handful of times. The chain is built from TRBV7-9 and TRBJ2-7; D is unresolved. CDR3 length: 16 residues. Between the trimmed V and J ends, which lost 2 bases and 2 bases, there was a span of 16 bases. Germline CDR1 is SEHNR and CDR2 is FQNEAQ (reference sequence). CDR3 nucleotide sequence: TGTGCCAGCAGCTTATACGTCGTGGATCTCCCCTACGAGCAGTACTTC. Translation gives CASSLYVVDLPYEQYF. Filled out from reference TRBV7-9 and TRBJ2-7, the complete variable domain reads DTGVSQNPRHKITKRGQNVTFRCDPISEHNRLYWYRQTLGQGPEFLTYFQNEAQLEKSRLLSDRFSAERPKGSFSTLEIQRTEQGDSAMYLCASSLYVVDLPYEQYFGPGTRLTVT.